This T cell receptor (beta chain) was observed in a study of shared clonotypes between healthy human individuals. Clones were read by immunoSEQ multiplex PCR, and TCRdb kept only the in-frame ones, dropping some. The table shows about 980,000 clones, with approximately 80% occurring only once. There are 15 residues in the CDR3. Germline V gives CDR1 LGHNA, CDR2 YSLEER. V was shortened by 0 bases and J by 5 bases, with 10 bases between the two germline ends. The chain is built from TRBV4-3 and TRBJ1-4; D is perhaps TRBD1 (5 bases). The source material was memory CD4+ T cells sorted from blood. Regarding subset: CD45RA-negative fraction. The receptor was isolated from a man aged 18 to 29 in good health. CDR3 residues: CASSQDQTVNEKLFF. As DNA, the CDR3 is TGCGCCAGCAGCCAAGATCAGACAGTGAATGAAAAACTGTTTTTT.